These T cell receptor beta chains were read from a single sample in a study of cytomegalovirus exposure and HLA in healthy donors. Sequencing was performed with immunoSEQ multiplex PCR; in TCRdb, only in-frame clones are kept and a portion is missing. The data contain 65,000 to 85,000 clones, around 80% of them seen just once; the ten biggest clones take up under 3%. Sequencing input: PBMCs. All receptors come from a man between 50 and 59 years old in good health and CMV-seropositive. The CDR3 runs from the conserved cysteine through the conserved F or W. Fields, in order: D gene, J gene, CDR3 length, clone size, V gene, CDR3 protein, CDR3 DNA. D genes are given only for firm matches. The size of a clone is reported for some rows only, either as once, few or many, or as a class for expanded clones.

. TRBJ2-1 15 . TRBV6-5 CASSSVFSEQLEQFF TGTGCCAGCAGTTCTGTTTTTAGCGAACAACTGGAGCAGTTCTTC
. TRBJ1-4 14 . TRBV7-9 CASSLGQNNEKLFF TGTGCCAGCAGCTTAGGGCAGAATAATGAAAAACTGTTTTTT
. TRBJ1-6 15 . TRBV30 CAWRETGLRNSPLHF TGTGCCTGGAGAGAAACAGGGTTAAGGAATTCACCCCTCCACTTT
. TRBJ2-3 15 . TRBV7-9 CASSIAVGSRDTQYF TGTGCCAGCTCCATAGCGGTGGGCTCTAGAGATACGCAGTATTTT
TRBD2 TRBJ2-1 19 . TRBV13 CASSFFPGLAGGGYNEQFF TGTGCCAGCAGCTTTTTTCCTGGACTAGCGGGAGGAGGATACAATGAGCAGTTCTTC
. TRBJ1-1 13 few TRBV7-9 CASTLTVNTEAFF TGTGCCAGCACCCTTACAGTGAACACTGAAGCTTTCTTT
. TRBJ1-1 14 . TRBV5-1 CASSFRGGDTEAFF TGCGCCAGCAGCTTCAGGGGTGGGGACACTGAAGCTTTCTTT
. TRBJ2-4 19 . TRBV21-1 CASSKPNRGADFAKNSQYF TGTGCCAGCAGCAAACCGAACAGGGGCGCAGATTTTGCCAAAAACAGTCAGTACTTC
TRBD1 TRBJ1-1 16 . TRBV27 CASSLLGQGVNTEAFF TGTGCCAGCAGTTTATTGGGACAGGGGGTGAACACTGAAGCTTTCTTT
. TRBJ1-1 15 . TRBV10-2 CASREDSVGNTEAFF TGCGCCAGCAGAGAGGACAGCGTAGGGAACACTGAAGCTTTCTTT
. TRBJ2-3 17 few TRBV15 CATSRGGTMERSDTQYF TGTGCCACCAGCAGAGGGGGCACCATGGAAAGAAGTGATACGCAGTATTTT